Listed here is a single T cell receptor (beta chain). The repertoire was sequenced with immunoSEQ multiplex PCR; TCRdb's copy has only in-frame clones and lacks some. The repertoire includes some 64,000 clones, approximately 90% of them detected once, and roughly 1.2% sits in the top ten. Trimming left V 4 bases short and J 2 bases short, with 12 bases between. Germline CDR1 reads MDHEN; CDR2 reads SYDVKM. This CDR3 comprises 15 residues. The data originate from a study of control samples from healthy donors and cancer patients. The chain combines TRBV28 with TRBJ1-5; weak D call: TRBD1 (5 bases). What was sequenced was PBMCs. The origin of this receptor is a woman between 50 and 59 years old with colorectal cancer. The CDR3 loop is CASSSPGRGNQPQHF. The CDR3 region has the DNA TGTGCCAGCAGTTCACCGGGACGGGGCAATCAGCCCCAGCATTTT.